What follows is one TCR beta chain and its context. The antigen remains undetermined. V was pared by 4 bases and J by 7 bases, with 19 bases between. Germline CDR1 LGHDT, CDR2 YNNKEL (reference sequence). CDR3 length: 15 amino acids. The data are from a study of T-cell memory formation after mild COVID-19. Points from the study as a whole: Some clones that responded turned up in pre-infection memory, which suggests that cross-reactive memory joined in.

TCRdb redid the calling of the 5' RACE reads with MiXCR, one entry per CDR3 protein. The table has over 150,000 distinct CDR3 sequences, approximately 17% seen once. The rearrangement uses TRBV3-1 and TRBJ1-1, with a possible D match to TRBD1 (5 bases). The sequenced sample was PBMCs or a T cell subset sorted from them (not recorded which). The source is a man between 18 and 35 years old who had mild COVID-19 (a few samples of this study predate the infection). Cell type and time point are not known. DNA for the CDR3: TGTGCCAGCAGCCTCAATGAGGGGCACGGCCGTGAAGCTTTCTTT. Encoded protein: CASSLNEGHGREAFF.